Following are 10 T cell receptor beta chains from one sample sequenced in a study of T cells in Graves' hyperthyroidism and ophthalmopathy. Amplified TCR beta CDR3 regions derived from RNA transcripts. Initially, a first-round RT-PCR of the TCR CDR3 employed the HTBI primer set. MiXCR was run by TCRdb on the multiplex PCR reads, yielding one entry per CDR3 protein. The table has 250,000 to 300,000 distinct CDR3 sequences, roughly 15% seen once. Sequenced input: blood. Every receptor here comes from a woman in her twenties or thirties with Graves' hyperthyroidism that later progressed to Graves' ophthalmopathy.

DNA of the CDR3: TGCGCCAGCAGCCAAGCCCCCACTAGCGGGAATTGGAATGAGCAGTTCTTC. This sequence encodes CASSQAPTSGNWNEQFF. The gene calls are TRBV4-3 and TRBJ2-1; 10 bases agree with TRBD2. V was clipped by 1 base and J by 7 bases; unmatched bases: 10. This CDR3 spans 17 amino acids. CDR1 and CDR2 (germline): LGHNA, YSLEER.

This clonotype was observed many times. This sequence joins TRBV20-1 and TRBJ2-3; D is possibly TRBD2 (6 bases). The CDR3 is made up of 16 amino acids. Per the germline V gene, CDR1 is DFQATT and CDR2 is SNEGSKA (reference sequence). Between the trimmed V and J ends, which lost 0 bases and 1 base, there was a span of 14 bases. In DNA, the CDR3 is TGCAGTGCTAGAGATCGGCGGGATGGGGGCACAGATACGCAGTATTTT. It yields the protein CSARDRRDGGTDTQYF.

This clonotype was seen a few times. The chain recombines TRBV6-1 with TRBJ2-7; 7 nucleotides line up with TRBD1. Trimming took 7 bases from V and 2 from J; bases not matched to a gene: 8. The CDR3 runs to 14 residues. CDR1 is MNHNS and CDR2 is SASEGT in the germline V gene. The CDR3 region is CASKSGTVPYEQYF. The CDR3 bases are TGTGCCAGCAAATCAGGGACAGTCCCCTACGAGCAGTACTTC.

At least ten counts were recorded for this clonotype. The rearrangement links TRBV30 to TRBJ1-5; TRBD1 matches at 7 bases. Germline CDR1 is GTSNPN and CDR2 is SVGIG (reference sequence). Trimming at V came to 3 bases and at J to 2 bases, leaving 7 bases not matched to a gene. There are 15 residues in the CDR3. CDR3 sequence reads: CAWRGTDRGNQPQHF. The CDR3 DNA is TGTGCCTGGAGAGGGACCGACAGGGGCAATCAGCCCCAGCATTTT.

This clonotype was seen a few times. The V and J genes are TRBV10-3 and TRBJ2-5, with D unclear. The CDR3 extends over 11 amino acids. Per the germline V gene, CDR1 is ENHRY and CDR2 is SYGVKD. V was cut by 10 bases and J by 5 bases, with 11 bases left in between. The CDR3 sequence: CATSPKETQYF. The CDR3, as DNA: TGTGCCACCAGCCCCAAGGAGACCCAGTACTTC.

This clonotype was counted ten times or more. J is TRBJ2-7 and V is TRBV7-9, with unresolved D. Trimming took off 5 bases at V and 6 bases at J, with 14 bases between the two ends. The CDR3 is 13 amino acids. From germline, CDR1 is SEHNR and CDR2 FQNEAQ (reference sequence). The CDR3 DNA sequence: TGTGCCAGCAGCACCCGTTGGGGTGGCGAGCAGTACTTC. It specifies CASSTRWGGEQYF. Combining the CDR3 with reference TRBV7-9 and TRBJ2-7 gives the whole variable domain DTGVSQNPRHKITKRGQNVTFRCDPISEHNRLYWYRQTLGQGPEFLTYFQNEAQLEKSRLLSDRFSAERPKGSFSTLEIQRTEQGDSAMYLCASSTRWGGEQYFGPGTRLTVT.

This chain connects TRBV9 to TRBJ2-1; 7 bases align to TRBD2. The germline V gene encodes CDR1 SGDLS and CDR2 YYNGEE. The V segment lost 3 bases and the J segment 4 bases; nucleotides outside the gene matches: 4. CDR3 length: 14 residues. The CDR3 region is CASSAGLEYNEQFF. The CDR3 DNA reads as TGTGCCAGCAGCGCAGGACTAGAATACAATGAGCAGTTCTTC.

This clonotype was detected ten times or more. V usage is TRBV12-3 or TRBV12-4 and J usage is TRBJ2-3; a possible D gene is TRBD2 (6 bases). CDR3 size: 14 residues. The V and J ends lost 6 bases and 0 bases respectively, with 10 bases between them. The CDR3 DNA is TGTGCCAGCAGCCCCGGGGGTAGCACAGATACGCAGTATTTT. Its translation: CASSPGGSTDTQYF.

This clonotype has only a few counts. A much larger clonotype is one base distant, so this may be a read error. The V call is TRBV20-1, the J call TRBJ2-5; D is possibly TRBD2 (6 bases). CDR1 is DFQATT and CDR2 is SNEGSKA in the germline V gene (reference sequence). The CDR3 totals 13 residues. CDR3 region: CSARNAGQETQHF. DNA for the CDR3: TGCAGTGCTAGGAACGCGGGGCAAGAGACCCAGCACTTC.

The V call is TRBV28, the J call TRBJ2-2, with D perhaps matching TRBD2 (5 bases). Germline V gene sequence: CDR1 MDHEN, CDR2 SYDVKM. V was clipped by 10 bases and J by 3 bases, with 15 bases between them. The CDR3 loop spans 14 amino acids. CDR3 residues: CATIGLDYTGELFF. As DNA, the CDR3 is TGTGCCACCATTGGACTCGATTACACCGGGGAGCTGTTTTTT.